This TCR beta chain derives from a study of blood T cell repertoires in COVID-19. Study at large: Sites across the United States, Italy and Spain contributed samples from acute and convalescent COVID-19. PBMCs, B-cell-depleted T cells, or T cells provided the cDNA or gDNA that made up the material.

Original processing methods: From reference gene primer amplification, estimates of nucleated cell counts were derived. Assay used: immunoSEQ multiplex PCR; TCRdb lists only in-frame clones, some missing. The D gene and trimming were derived from the DNA, and the V and J assignments and clone size from that table. The repertoire has tens of thousands of clones, around 81% of them found once; the top ten carry about 48%. V shed 10 bases, J shed 2 bases, and the junction held 8 bases outside the gene matches. The CDR3 runs to 14 residues. CDR1 is ENHRY and CDR2 is SYGVKD in the germline V gene. The chain links TRBV10-3 to TRBJ1-1; TRBD1 matches 9 bases. The TCR sequence derives from an elderly woman with acute or convalescent COVID-19. Sequenced: peripheral blood. CDR3 amino acids: CATSVGQGNTEAFF. The DNA for the CDR3 is TGTGCCACCAGCGTGGGACAGGGAAACACTGAAGCTTTCTTT.